This entry describes one TCR beta chain. These data originate in a study of T cell changes during pregnancy in multiple sclerosis. Measured with immunoSEQ multiplex PCR; TCRdb has only the in-frame clones, and not every one. Of about 34,000 clones in the sample, 70% to 90% are singletons; the top ten hold roughly 4%. Germline-derived CDR1 and CDR2 are MGHDK and SYGVNS. This CDR3 comprises 10 residues. Trimming pared 6 bases from V and 10 bases from J, leaving 6 bases between. The chain joins TRBV25-1 to TRBJ1-4, with D hard to call. Sample: CD8+ T cells from peripheral blood mononuclear cells, taken in the third trimester of pregnancy. The clonotype comes from a female donor with multiple sclerosis, enrolled in a pregnancy study. The CDR3 spells CASSGGKLFF. CDR3 nucleotides: TGTGCCAGCAGCGGTGGAAAACTGTTTTTT.